This TCR beta chain was profiled in a study of T cell responses to AZD1222 COVID-19 vaccine. Points from the study as a whole: Reportedly, nearly half of unique spike TCRs recognized epitopes outside B.1.351/B.1.1.7 mutations.

The table came from immunoSEQ multiplex PCR; TCRdb's copy has only in-frame clones and leaves some out. This sample has about 56,000 clones, with about 87% found just once. This CDR3 has 14 amino acids. The germline CDR1 and CDR2 sequences are DFQATT and SNEGSKA (reference sequence). Trimming took off 3 bases at V and 0 bases at J, with 8 bases between the two ends. A few counts support this clone. The antigen remains undetermined. This TCR derives from an adult in good health. Sequenced here: peripheral blood, sampled on day 0 of AZD1222 vaccination. The rearrangement uses TRBV20-1 and TRBJ2-2; D remains unclear. The CDR3 loop reads CSASRATNTGELFF. The CDR3 nucleotides are TGCAGTGCTAGTCGTGCTACGAACACCGGGGAGCTGTTTTTT.